This TCR beta chain was recovered during a study of T-cell reconstitution after alpha-beta-depleted transplantation in children. V gave up 3 bases and J gave up 0 bases; unmatched junction bases: 1. CDR3 length equals 14 residues. Germline CDR1 reads SGHRS; CDR2 reads YFSETQ. The sample holds many counts of this clonotype. TCRbeta library preparation incorporated unique molecular identifiers. TCRdb re-analysed the PCR reads in MiXCR, keeping a single row per CDR3 protein. This sample has some 220,000 distinct CDR3 sequences; approximately 10% occur once, and the top ten carry 5.5% to 8%. V gene TRBV5-1 combines with J gene TRBJ1-1, with 8 bases aligning to TRBD1. Sequencing was performed on PBMCs from the stem cell graft donor, taken from the stem cell graft. The clonotype comes from a human donor who donated a stem cell graft to a child with acute lymphoblastic leukemia. The CDR3 bases are TGCGCCAGCAGCTCGACAGGGGTGAACACTGAAGCTTTCTTT. The encoded protein is CASSSTGVNTEAFF.